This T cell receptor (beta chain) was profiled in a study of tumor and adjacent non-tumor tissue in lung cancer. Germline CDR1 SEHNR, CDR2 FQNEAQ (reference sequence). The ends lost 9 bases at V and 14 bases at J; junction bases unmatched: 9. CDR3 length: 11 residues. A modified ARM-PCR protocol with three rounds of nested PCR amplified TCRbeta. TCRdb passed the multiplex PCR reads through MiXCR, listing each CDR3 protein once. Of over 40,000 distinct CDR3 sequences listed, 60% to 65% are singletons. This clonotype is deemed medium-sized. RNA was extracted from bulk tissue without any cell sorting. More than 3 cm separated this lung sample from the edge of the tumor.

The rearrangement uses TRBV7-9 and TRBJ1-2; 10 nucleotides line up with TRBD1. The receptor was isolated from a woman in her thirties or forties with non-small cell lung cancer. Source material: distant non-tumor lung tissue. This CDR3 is CASGGQGVWTF. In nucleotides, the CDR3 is TGTGCCAGTGGTGGACAGGGGGTATGGACCTTC.